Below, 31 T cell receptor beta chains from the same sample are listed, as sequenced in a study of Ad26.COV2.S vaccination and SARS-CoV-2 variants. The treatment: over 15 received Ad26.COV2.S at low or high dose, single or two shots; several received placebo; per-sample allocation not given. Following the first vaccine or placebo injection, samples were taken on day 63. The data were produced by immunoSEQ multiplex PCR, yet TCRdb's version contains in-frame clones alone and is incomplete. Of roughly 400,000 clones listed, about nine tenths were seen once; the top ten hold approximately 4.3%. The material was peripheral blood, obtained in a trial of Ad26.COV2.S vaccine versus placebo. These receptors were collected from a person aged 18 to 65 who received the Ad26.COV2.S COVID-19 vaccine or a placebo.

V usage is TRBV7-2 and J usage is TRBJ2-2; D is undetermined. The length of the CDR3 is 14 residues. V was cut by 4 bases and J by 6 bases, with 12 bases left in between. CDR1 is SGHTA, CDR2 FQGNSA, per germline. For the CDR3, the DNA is TGTGCCAGCAGCTCTGGGCGGCTAGCCGGGGAGCTGTTTTTT. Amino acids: CASSSGRLAGELFF.

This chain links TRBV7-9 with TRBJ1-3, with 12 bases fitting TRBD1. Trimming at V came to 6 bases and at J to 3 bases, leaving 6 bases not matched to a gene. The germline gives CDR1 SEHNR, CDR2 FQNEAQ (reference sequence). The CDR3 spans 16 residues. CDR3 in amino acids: CASRTGTGGDGNTIYF. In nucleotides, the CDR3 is TGTGCCAGCAGAACCGGGACAGGGGGCGATGGAAACACCATATATTTT.

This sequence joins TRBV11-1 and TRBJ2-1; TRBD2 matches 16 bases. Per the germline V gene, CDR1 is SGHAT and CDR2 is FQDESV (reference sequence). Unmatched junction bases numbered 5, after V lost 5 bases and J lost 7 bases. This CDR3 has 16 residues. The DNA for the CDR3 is TGTGCCAGCAGCGCGGGACTAGCGGGAGGGTGGAATGAGCAGTTCTTC. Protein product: CASSAGLAGGWNEQFF.

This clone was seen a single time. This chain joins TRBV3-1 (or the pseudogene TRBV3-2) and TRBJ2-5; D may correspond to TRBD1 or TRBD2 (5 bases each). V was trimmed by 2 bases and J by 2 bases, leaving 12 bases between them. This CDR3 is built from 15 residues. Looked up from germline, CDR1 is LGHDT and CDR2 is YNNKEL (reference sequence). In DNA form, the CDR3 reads TGTGCCAGCAGCCAACCGGGACGAATACAAGAGACCCAGTACTTC. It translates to CASSQPGRIQETQYF.

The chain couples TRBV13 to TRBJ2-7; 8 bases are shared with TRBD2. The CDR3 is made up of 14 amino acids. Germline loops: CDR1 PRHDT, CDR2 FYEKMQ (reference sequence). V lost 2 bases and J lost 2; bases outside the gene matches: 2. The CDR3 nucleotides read TGTGCCAGCAGCTTACCGGGAGGGCCCTACGAGCAGTACTTC. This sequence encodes CASSLPGGPYEQYF.

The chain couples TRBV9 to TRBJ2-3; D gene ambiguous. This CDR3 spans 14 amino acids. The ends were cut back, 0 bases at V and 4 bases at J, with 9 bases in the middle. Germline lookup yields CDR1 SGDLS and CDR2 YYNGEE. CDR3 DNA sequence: TGTGCCAGCAGCGTAGGTGGCGGTTCAGATACGCAGTATTTT. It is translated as CASSVGGGSDTQYF.

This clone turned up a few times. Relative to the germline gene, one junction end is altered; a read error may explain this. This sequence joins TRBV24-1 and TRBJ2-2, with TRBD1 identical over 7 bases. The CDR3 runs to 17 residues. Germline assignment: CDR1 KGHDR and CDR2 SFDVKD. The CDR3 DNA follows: TGTGCCACCAGTGATCCTGGACAGGCAGGGGTTCACCGGGGAGCTGTTTTT. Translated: CATSDPGQAGVHRGAVF.

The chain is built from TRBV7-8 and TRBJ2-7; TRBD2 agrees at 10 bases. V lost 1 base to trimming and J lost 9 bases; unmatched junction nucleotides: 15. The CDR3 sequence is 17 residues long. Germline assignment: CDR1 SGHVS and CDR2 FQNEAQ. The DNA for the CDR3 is TGTGCCAGCAGCTTAGTTTTAGGGACTAGCGTCGGACGCGGGCAGTACTTC. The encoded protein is CASSLVLGTSVGRGQYF.

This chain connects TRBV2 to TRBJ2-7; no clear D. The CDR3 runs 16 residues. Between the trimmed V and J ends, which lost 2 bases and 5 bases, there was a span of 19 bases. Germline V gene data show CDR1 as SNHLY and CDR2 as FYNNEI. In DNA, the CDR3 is TGTGCCAGCAGTGAAACTGGGCTCCTACGACCCCACGAGCAGTACTTC. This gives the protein CASSETGLLRPHEQYF.

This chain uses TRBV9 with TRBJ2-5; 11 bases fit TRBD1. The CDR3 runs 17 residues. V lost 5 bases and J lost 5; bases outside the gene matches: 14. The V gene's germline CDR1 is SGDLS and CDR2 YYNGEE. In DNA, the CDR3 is TGTGCCAGCAGTCTTGGGACAGGGGGTTCGCGGGTGGAGACCCAGTACTTC. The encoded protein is CASSLGTGGSRVETQYF.

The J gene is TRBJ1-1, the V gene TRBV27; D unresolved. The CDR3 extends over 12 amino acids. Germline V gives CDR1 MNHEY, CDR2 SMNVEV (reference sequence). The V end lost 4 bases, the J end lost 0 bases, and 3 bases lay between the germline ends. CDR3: CASSSMNTEAFF. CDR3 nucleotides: TGTGCCAGCAGTTCGATGAACACTGAAGCTTTCTTT.

This CDR3 reads CASSSPWIGVSDNYEQYF. CDR3 bases: TGTGCCAGCAGTTCCCCATGGATTGGCGTTTCCGATAACTACGAGCAGTACTTC. The chain joins TRBV6-2 or TRBV6-3 to TRBJ2-7; D unclear. V gave up 4 bases and J gave up 3 bases, with 25 bases separating them. The CDR3 spans 18 residues. Germline loops: CDR1 MNHEY, CDR2 SVGEGT.

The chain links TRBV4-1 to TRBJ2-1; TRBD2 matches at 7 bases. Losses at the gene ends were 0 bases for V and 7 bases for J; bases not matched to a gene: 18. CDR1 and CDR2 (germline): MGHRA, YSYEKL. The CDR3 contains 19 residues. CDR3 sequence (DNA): TGCGCCAGCAGCCAAGAGAGGGGACGACTAGCCTTGCTTAGAAATGAGCAGTTCTTC. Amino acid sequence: CASSQERGRLALLRNEQFF.

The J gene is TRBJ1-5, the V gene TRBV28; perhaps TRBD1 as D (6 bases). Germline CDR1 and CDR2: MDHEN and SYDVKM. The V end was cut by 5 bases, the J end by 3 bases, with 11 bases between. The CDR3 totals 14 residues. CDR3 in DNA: TGTGCCAGCAGTGTGACAGGCCTCAATCAGCCCCAGCATTTT. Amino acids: CASSVTGLNQPQHF. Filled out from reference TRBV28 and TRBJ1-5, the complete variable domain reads DVKVTQSSRYLVKRTGEKVFLECVQDMDHENMFWYRQDPGLGLRLIYFSYDVKMKEKGDIPEGYSVSREKKERFSLILESASTNQTSMYLCASSVTGLNQPQHFGDGTRLSIL.

The CDR3 spells CASSSGQASGNTIYF. CDR3 DNA: TGTGCCAGCAGCTCGGGACAGGCCTCTGGAAACACCATATATTTT. The V call is TRBV5-4, the J call TRBJ1-3; 8 bases match TRBD1. The CDR3 totals 15 residues. Germline CDR1 is SGHNT and CDR2 is YYREEE (reference sequence). With V trimmed by 3 bases and J by 0 bases, 2 bases remained unmatched. The full variable domain, in which reference TRBV5-4 and TRBJ1-3 provide the parts outside the CDR3, is ETGVTQSPTHLIKTRGQQVTLRCSSQSGHNTVSWYQQALGQGPQFIFQYYREEENGRGNFPPRFSGLQFPNYSSELNVNALELDDSALYLCASSSGQASGNTIYFGEGSWLTVV.

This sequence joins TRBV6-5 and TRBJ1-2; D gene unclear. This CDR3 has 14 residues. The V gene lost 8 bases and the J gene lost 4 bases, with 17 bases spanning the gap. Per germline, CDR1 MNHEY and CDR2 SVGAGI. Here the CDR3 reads CASLSAGTPYGYTF. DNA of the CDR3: TGTGCCAGCTTGAGTGCTGGTACCCCCTATGGCTACACCTTC.

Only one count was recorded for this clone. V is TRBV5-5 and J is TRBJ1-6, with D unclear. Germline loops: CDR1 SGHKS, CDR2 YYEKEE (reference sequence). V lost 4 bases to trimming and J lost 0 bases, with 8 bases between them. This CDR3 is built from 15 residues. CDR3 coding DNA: TGTGCCAGCAGCGCAGGAAGCTCCTATAATTCACCCCTCCACTTT. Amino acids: CASSAGSSYNSPLHF.

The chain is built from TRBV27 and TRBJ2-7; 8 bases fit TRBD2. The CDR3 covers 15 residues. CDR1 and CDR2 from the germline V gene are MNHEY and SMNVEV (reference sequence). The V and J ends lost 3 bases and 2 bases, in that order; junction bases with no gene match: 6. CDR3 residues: CASSFLTSVTYEQYF. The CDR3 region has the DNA TGTGCCAGCAGTTTCCTGACTAGCGTCACCTACGAGCAGTACTTC.

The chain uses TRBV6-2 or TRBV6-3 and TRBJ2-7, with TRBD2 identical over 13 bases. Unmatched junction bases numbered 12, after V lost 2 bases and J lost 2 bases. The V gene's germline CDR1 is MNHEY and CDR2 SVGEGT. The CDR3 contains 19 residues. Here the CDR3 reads CASSYAVGLAGVLTYEQYF. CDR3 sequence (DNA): TGTGCCAGCAGTTACGCGGTTGGACTAGCGGGAGTATTGACCTACGAGCAGTACTTC.

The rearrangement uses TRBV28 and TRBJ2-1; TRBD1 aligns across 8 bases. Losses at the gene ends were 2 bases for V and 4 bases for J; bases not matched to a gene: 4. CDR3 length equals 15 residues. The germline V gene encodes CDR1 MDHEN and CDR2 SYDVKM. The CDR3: CASSLGDRTYNEQFF. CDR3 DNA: TGTGCCAGCAGTTTAGGGGACAGGACTTACAATGAGCAGTTCTTC.

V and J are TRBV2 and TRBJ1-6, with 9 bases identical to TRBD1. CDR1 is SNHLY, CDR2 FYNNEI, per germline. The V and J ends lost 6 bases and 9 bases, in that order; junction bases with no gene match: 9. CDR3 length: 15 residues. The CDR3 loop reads CASRGQGTGSSPLHF. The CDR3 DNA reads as TGTGCCAGCAGAGGCCAGGGGACAGGGAGTTCACCCCTCCACTTT.

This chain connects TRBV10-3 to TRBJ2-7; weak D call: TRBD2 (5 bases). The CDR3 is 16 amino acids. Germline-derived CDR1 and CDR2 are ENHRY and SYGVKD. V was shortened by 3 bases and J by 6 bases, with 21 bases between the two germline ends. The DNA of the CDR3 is TGTGCCATCAGTGACTTAAGAGCGGCCTCCCCCCTCGAGCAGTACTTC. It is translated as CAISDLRAASPLEQYF.

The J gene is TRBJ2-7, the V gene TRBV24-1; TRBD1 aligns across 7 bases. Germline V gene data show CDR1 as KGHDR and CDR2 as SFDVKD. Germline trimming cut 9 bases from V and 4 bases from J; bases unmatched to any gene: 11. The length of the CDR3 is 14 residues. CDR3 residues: CATGPRDREYEQYF. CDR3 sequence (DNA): TGTGCCACCGGACCTCGCGACAGGGAATACGAGCAGTACTTC.

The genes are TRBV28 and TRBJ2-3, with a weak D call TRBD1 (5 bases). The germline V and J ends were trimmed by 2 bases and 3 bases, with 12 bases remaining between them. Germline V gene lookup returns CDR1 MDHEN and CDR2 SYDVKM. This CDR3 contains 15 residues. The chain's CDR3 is CASSLVGQGTDTQYF. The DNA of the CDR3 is TGTGCCAGCAGTTTAGTAGGGCAGGGAACAGATACGCAGTATTTT.

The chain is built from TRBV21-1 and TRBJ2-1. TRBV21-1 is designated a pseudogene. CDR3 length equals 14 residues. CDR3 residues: CASSGTGPDNEQFF. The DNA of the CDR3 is TGTGCCAGCAGCGGTACGGGGCCGGACAATGAGCAGTTCTTC.

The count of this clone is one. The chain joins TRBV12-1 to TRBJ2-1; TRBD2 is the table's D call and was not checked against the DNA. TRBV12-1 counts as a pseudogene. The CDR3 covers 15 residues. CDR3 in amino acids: CASSSLAPSYNEQFF. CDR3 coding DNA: TGTGCCAGCAGCTCACTAGCGCCATCCTACAATGAGCAGTTCTTC.

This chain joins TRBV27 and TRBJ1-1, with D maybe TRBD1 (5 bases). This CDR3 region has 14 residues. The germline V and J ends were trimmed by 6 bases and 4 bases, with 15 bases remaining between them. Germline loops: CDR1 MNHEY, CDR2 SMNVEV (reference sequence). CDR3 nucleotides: TGTGCCAGCAGCGTCGGGGGGGTGGCCACTGAAGCTTTCTTT. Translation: CASSVGGVATEAFF.

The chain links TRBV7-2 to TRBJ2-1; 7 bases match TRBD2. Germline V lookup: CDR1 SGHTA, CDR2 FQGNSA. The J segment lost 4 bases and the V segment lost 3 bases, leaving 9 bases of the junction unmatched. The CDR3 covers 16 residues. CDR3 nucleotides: TGTGCCAGCAGCTTTGAGTCTAGCGGCCTATACAATGAGCAGTTCTTC. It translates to CASSFESSGLYNEQFF. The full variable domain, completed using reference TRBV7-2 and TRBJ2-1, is GAGVSQSPSNKVTEKGKDVELRCDPISGHTALYWYRQSLGQGLEFLIYFQGNSAPDKSGLPSDRFSAERTGGSVSTLTIQRTQQEDSAVYLCASSFESSGLYNEQFFGPGTRLTVL.

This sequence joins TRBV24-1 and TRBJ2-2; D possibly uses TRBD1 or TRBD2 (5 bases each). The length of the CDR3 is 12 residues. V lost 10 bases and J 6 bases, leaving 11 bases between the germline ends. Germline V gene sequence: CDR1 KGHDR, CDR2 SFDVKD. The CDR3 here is CATGRGAGELFF. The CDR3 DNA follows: TGTGCCACGGGGAGAGGGGCCGGGGAGCTGTTTTTT.

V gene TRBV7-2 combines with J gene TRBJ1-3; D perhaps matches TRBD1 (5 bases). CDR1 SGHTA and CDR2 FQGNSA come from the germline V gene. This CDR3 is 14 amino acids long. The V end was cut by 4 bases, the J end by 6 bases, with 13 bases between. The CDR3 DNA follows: TGTGCCAGCAGCTCAACATGGGGCTTAAACACCATATATTTT. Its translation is CASSSTWGLNTIYF.

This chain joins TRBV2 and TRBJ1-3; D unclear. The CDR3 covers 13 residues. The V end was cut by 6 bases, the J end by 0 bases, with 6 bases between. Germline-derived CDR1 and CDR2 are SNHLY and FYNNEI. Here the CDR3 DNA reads TGTGCCAGCAGAGGAGGCTCTGGAAACACCATATATTTT. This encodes CASRGGSGNTIYF.